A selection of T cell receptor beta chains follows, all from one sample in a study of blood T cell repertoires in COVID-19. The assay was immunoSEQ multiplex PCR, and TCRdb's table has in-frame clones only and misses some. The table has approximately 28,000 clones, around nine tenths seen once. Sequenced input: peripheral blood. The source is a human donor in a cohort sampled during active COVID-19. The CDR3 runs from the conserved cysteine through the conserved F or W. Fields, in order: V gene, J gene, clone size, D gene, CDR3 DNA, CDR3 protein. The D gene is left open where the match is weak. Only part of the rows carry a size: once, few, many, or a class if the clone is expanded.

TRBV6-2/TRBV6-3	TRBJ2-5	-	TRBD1	TGTGCCAGCAGTTATTCGACAGGGGAATCGAGAGAGACCCAGTACTTC	CASSYSTGESRETQYF
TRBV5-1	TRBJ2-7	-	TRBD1	TGCGCCAGCAGCTCCCGGGACAGGGACGACGAGCAGTACTTC	CASSSRDRDDEQYF
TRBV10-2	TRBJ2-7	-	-	TGCGCCAGCAGTGAGGACGCGGGCTGGGACGAGCAGTACTTC	CASSEDAGWDEQYF
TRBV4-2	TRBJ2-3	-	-	TGTGCCAGCAGCCAAGGTCGGGAAACAGATACGCAGTATTTT	CASSQGRETDTQYF
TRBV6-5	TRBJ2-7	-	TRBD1	TGTGCCAGCAGTCTACGGGACAGGGGTTACGAGCAGTACTTC	CASSLRDRGYEQYF
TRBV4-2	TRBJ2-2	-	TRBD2	TGTGCCAGCAGCCAAGATAGAGGGCTAGCGGGCCAGGTAGCCGGGGAGCTGTTTTTT	CASSQDRGLAGQVAGELFF
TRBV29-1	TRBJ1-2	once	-	TGCAGCGCTTATACCACGGGCGGGGGTTATGGCTACACCTTC	CSAYTTGGGYGYTF
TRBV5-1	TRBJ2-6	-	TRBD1	TGCGCCAGCAGCCCCCTCCGGGACAGGGCCGCCGGGGCCAACGTCCTGACTTTC	CASSPLRDRAAGANVLTF
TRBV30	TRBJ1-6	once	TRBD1	TGTGCCTGGAGTCCCCAGGGGACAGGGCGATCACCCCTCCACTTT	CAWSPQGTGRSPLHF
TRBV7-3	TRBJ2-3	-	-	TGTGCCAGCAGCTTAGTCCGGGGGGATACGCAGTATTTT	CASSLVRGDTQYF
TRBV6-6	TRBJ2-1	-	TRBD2	TGTGCCAGCAGTTACTGGAGCGGGGAATACAATGAGCAGTTCTTC	CASSYWSGEYNEQFF
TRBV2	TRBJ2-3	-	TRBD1	TGTGCCAGCAGTGCCCGGACAGGAACACAGGGGGATACGCAGTATTTT	CASSARTGTQGDTQYF
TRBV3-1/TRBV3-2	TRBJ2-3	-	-	TGTGCCAGCAGCCAAGCGGGGATTGATACGCAGTATTTT	CASSQAGIDTQYF